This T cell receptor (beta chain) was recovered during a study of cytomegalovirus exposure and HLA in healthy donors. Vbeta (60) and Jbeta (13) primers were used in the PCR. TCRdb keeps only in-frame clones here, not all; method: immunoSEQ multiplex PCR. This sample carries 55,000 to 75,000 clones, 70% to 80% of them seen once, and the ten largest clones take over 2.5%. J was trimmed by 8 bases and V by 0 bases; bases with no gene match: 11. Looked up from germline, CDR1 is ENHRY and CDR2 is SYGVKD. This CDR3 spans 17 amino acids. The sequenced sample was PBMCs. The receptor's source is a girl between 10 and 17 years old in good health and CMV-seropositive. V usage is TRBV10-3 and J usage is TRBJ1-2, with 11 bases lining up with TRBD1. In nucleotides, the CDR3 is TGTGCCATCAGTGAGTCGGGAAGGACAGGGGGCATTGGGGGCTACACCTTC. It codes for CAISESGRTGGIGGYTF.